This TCR beta chain was recovered during a study of control samples from healthy donors and cancer patients (dated by TCRdb to 2020 to 2022). According to the germline V gene, CDR1 reads ENHRY and CDR2 reads SYGVKD. The CDR3 holds 16 amino acids from the cysteine to the phenylalanine. CDR3 DNA only is kept here, 48 bases in frame from base 1. V gives up 5 bases and J gives up 1 base, and the segment between their germline ends measures 18 bases. The library relied on the immunoSEQ multiplex PCR assay. TCRdb's version of the immuneACCESS table is confined to in-frame rearrangements and falls short of the full clone set. An unresolved V gene accounts for under half of the shortfall where checked; the remainder is of unknown origin. The sample table records approximately 100,000 clones; roughly 82% of these occur just once. Roughly 2% of the sample belongs to the ten largest clones. Of note for this clone: No cognate antigen has been identified for it. Base-call qualities are not available, and no considerably larger clone is one nucleotide away.

This clonotype was sampled from a man aged 55 to 69 in good health. The chain is encoded by TRBV10-3 joined to TRBJ2-7; the D gene identity is not certain. The sequenced material came from blood. This receptor has the CDR3 CAISPCRCDDSYEQYF. The nucleotides read TGTGCCATCAGTCCTTGTCGGTGCGATGATTCCTACGAGCAGTACTTC.